The entry below gives a single T cell receptor (beta chain) sequence along with its context. Its matching antigen is unknown. The data derive from a study of T cells expressing NK-cell markers. Study-level information: One of the eight sequenced donors was seronegative, whereas the other seven were HCMV-seropositive.

The authors generated TCR beta cDNA through 5'RACE template switching with UMIs. For each CDR3 protein, TCRdb gives one entry from its re-call of the 5' RACE reads, without DNA. The clone table shows 500,000 to 700,000 distinct CDR3 sequences, with the ten largest holding around 3.3%. Study-wide findings and caveats: Researchers report these clonotypes also headed the CD3+CD56-NKG2C+ fraction in several donors. Dominant NKG2C+ clonotypes were found to form about 1.0-7.5% of CD8+ T cells in a handful of donors.

The CDR3 has 15 residues. Germline values: CDR1 LNHDA, CDR2 SQIVND (reference sequence). The V gene is TRBV19, the J gene TRBJ1-2; the D call from TCRdb, TRBD1, cannot be confirmed without DNA. The clonotype originates from a man aged 18-30 years in good health. The sample consisted of blood T cells: a sorted CD56 or NKG2C T cell subset, CD4+ or CD8+ T cells, or bulk PBMC T cells (not recorded which). The CDR3 spells CASSRRAGTDYGYTF.